Shown below are 8 T cell receptor beta chains from a single sample sequenced in a study of graft-versus-host responses after intestinal transplantation. Sequencing was performed with immunoSEQ multiplex PCR; in TCRdb, only in-frame clones are kept and a portion is missing. Among about 25,000 clones listed, about 95% were seen once. The starting material was PBMCs, obtained around 30 days after intestinal transplant. These receptors all stem from a human patient who received an intestinal transplant, so some T cells may come from the graft donor.

This chain joins TRBV30 and TRBJ2-2; 7 positions agree with TRBD1. The CDR3 consists of 13 residues. Germline loops: CDR1 GTSNPN, CDR2 SVGIG (reference sequence). Trimming took 5 bases from V and 5 from J; bases not matched to a gene: 5. The CDR3 protein is CAWAQGITGELFF. The CDR3 bases are TGTGCCTGGGCACAGGGGATAACCGGGGAGCTGTTTTTT. Full variable domain (remainder filled in from reference TRBV30 and TRBJ2-2): SQTIHQWPATLVQPVGSPLSLECTVEGTSNPNLYWYRQAAGRGLQLLFYSVGIGQISSEVPQNLSASRPQDRQFILSSKKLLLSDSGFYLCAWAQGITGELFFGEGSRLTVL.

The genes are TRBV30 and TRBJ2-7; 12 bases agree with TRBD2. The CDR3 has 18 residues. Per germline, CDR1 GTSNPN and CDR2 SVGIG (reference sequence). The J segment lost 6 bases and the V segment lost 0 bases, leaving 15 bases of the junction unmatched. CDR3 sequence reads: CAWSVLPPPSGRAIEQYF. The CDR3 nucleotides are TGTGCCTGGAGTGTTCTACCTCCTCCTAGCGGGAGGGCGATCGAGCAGTACTTC.

This clone came up once. The chain carries TRBV18 and TRBJ1-2, with 7 bases aligning to TRBD1. In germline, CDR1 is KGHSH, CDR2 LQKENI. CDR3 length: 13 amino acids. The J segment lost 3 bases and the V segment lost 3 bases, leaving 1 base of the junction unmatched. The CDR3 region has the DNA TGTGCCAGCTCACCCGGGACAGACTATGGCTACACCTTC. It encodes CASSPGTDYGYTF.

The chain links TRBV5-5 to TRBJ2-7; D unresolved. Germline loops: CDR1 SGHKS, CDR2 YYEKEE (reference sequence). The V end lost 2 bases, the J end lost 5 bases, and 11 bases lay between the germline ends. The CDR3 runs 13 residues. The CDR3, as DNA: TGTGCCAGCAGCTTCCGGCAAGGGAACGAGCAGTACTTC. This codes for CASSFRQGNEQYF.

This clone was detected only once. The chain joins TRBV29-1 to TRBJ2-3, with no clear D. The ends were cut back, 2 bases at V and 2 bases at J, with 2 bases in the middle. This CDR3 is built from 11 residues. Germline CDR1 and CDR2: SQVTM and ANQGSEA. The chain's CDR3 is CSVEITDTQYF. The CDR3 nucleotides are TGCAGCGTTGAAATCACAGATACGCAGTATTTT.

The chain recombines TRBV11-2 with TRBJ1-6; a weak D match, TRBD1 (6 bases). The CDR3 sequence is 13 residues long. CDR1 SGHAT and CDR2 FQNNGV come from the germline V gene. Trimming cost V 7 bases and J 9 bases, with 13 bases left between them. The CDR3, as DNA: TGTGCCAGCAACCTAGGGGGGTTTTCACCCCTCCACTTT. Amino acids: CASNLGGFSPLHF.

As concerns this clone: Within the sample, other DNA sequences also encode this same CDR3. The chain employs TRBV29-1 and TRBJ1-2, with 11 bases lining up with TRBD1. Germline V gene lookup returns CDR1 SQVTM and CDR2 ANQGSEA. The CDR3 runs to 16 residues. The V gene end was trimmed by 5 bases and the J gene end by 5 bases; junction bases not matched to a gene: 13. CDR3 loop: CSVTGTGGGLLYGYTF. The CDR3 DNA follows: TGCAGCGTTACCGGGACAGGGGGGGGACTTTTATATGGCTACACCTTC.

This clone came up once. This sequence joins TRBV15 and TRBJ1-1; 7 positions agree with TRBD1. CDR3 length equals 13 residues. Germline lookup yields CDR1 LNHNV and CDR2 YYDKDF (reference sequence). V lost 11 bases and J lost 2; bases outside the gene matches: 8. CDR3 DNA: TGTGCCGTGCGAGACAGGGCCAACACTGAAGCTTTCTTT. Protein: CAVRDRANTEAFF.